This T cell receptor beta chain was captured in a study of cytomegalovirus exposure and HLA in healthy donors. Study findings and constraints: Fewer N-insertions than the approximately 700-donor mean were reportedly shown by an Asian-associated ancestry cluster in a later analysis.

Germline assignment: CDR1 GTSNPN and CDR2 SVGIG (reference sequence). With 0 bases clipped from V and 7 bases from J, the junction kept 5 bases outside the gene matches. CDR3 length equals 13 residues. Note on this clone: What it recognizes is unknown.

The PCR employed 60 Vbeta primers together with 13 Jbeta primers. Only in-frame clones appear in the TCRdb table, and some are missing; sequencing was by immunoSEQ multiplex PCR. The table lists 160,000 or so clones, over 75% of them singletons. Sequenced: PBMCs. This clonotype originated in a man aged 55-75 years in good health and CMV-seronegative. This sequence joins TRBV30 and TRBJ1-2; 7 nucleotides align to TRBD1. As DNA, the CDR3 is TGTGCCTGGAGTGTACTCCAGGGGGGTGGCTACACCTTC. Residues: CAWSVLQGGGYTF.